This T cell receptor (beta chain) is from a study of blood T cell repertoires in COVID-19. The protocol was immunoSEQ multiplex PCR, while the TCRdb copy is restricted to in-frame clones and leaves out a portion. The repertoire holds approximately 150,000 clones, with approximately 83% as singletons. Sample: peripheral blood. The sequence was obtained from a man in his sixties or seventies who had recovered from COVID-19.

This chain's CDR3 is CASSTGPTGNTEAFF. The CDR3 DNA reads as TGTGCCAGCAGTACCGGACCCACAGGGAACACTGAAGCTTTCTTT. This chain uses TRBV2 with TRBJ1-1, with D possibly being TRBD1 (5 bases). Trimming took off 5 bases at V and 1 base at J, with 14 bases between the two ends. There are 15 residues in the CDR3. Germline lookup yields CDR1 SNHLY and CDR2 FYNNEI.